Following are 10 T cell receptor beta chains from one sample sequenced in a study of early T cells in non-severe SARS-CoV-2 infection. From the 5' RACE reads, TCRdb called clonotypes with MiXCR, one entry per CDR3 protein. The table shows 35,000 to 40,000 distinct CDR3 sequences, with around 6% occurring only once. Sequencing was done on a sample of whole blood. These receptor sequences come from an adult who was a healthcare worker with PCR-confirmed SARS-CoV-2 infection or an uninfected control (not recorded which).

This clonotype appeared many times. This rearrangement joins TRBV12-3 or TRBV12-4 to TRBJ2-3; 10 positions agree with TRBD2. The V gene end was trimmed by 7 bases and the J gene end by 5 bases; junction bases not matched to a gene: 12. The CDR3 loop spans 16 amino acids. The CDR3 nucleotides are TGTGCCAGCATCGAGAGAAGCGGGGGGGCCCAAGATACGCAGTATTTT. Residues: CASIERSGGAQDTQYF.

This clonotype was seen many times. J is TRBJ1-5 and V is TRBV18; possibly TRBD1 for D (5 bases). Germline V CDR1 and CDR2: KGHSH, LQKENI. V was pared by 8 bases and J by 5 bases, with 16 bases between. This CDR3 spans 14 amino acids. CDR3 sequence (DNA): TGTGCCAGCCGAGGGGCAGGGCCCGATCAGCCCCAGCATTTT. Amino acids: CASRGAGPDQPQHF. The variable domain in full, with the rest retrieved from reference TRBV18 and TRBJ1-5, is NAGVMQNPRHLVRRRGQEARLRCSPMKGHSHVYWYRQLPEEGLKFMVYLQKENIIDESGMPKERFSAEFPKEGPSILRIQQVVRGDSAAYFCASRGAGPDQPQHFGDGTRLSIL.

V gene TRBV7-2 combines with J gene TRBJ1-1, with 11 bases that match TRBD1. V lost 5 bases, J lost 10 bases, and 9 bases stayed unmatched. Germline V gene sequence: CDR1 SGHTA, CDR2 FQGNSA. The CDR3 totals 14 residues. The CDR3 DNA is TGTGCCAGCAGCCCGAACCGGGACAGGGGGAGAGCTTTCTTT. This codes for CASSPNRDRGRAFF. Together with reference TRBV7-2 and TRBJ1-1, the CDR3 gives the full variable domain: GAGVSQSPSNKVTEKGKDVELRCDPISGHTALYWYRQSLGQGLEFLIYFQGNSAPDKSGLPSDRFSAERTGGSVSTLTIQRTQQEDSAVYLCASSPNRDRGRAFFGQGTRLTVV.

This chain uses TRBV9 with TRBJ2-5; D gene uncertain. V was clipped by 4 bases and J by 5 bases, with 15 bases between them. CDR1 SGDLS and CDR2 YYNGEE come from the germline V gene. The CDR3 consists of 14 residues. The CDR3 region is CASSSLDAEETQYF. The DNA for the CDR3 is TGTGCCAGCAGCTCCCTCGATGCGGAGGAGACCCAGTACTTC.

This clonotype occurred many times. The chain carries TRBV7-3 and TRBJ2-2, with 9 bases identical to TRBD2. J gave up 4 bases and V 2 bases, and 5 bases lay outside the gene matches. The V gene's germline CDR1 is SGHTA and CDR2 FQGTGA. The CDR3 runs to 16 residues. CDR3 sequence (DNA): TGTGCCAGCAGCTTATATAGCGGGGGACTCACCGGGGAGCTGTTTTTT. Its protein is CASSLYSGGLTGELFF.

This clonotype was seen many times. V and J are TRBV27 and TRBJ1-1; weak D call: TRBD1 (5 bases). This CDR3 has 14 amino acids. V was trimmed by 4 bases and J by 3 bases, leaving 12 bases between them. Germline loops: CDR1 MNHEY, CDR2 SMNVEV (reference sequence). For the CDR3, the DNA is TGTGCCAGCAGTTACCGCCGGGGGGACACTGAAGCTTTCTTT. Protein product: CASSYRRGDTEAFF.

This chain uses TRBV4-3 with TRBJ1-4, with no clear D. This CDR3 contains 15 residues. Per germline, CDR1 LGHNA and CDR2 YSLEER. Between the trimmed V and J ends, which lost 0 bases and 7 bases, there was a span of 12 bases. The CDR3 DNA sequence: TGCGCCAGCAGCCAAGAAGTGCGCTCTCGTGAAAAACTGTTTTTT. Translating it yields CASSQEVRSREKLFF.

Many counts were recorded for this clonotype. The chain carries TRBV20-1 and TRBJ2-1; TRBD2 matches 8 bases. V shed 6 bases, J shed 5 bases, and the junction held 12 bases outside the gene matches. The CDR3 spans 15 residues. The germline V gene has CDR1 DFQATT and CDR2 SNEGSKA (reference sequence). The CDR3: CSARGGASGHNEQFF. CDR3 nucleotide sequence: TGCAGTGCCCGGGGGGGGGCCTCGGGGCACAATGAGCAGTTCTTC.

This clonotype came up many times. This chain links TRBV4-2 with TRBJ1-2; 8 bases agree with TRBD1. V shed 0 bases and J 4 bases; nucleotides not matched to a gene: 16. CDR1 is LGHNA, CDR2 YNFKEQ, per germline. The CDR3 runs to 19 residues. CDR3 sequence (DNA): TGTGCCAGCAGCCAAGAAGGAGGGGGTGTGGACAGGGATAGCTATGGCTACACCTTC. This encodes CASSQEGGGVDRDSYGYTF.

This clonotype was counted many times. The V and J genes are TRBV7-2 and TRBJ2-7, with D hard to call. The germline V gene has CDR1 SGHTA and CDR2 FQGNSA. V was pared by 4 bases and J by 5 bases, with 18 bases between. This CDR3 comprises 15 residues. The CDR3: CASSSSRTPPNEQYF. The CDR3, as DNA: TGTGCCAGCAGCTCTTCTCGGACGCCCCCCAACGAGCAGTACTTC.